Following are 32 T cell receptor beta chains from one sample sequenced in a study of blood T cell repertoires in COVID-19. Profiled with immunoSEQ multiplex PCR; TCRdb holds only in-frame clones, not every one. The repertoire consists of under 300,000 clones, with approximately 91% occurring once and the leading ten covering 2% to 2.5%. The sequenced material came from PBMCs or T cells enriched from blood (not recorded which). The receptor set was obtained from a middle-aged woman with acute COVID-19.

The genes are TRBV7-9 and TRBJ2-1; unclear D gene. Germline lookup yields CDR1 SEHNR and CDR2 FQNEAQ (reference sequence). V was cut by 2 bases and J by 2 bases, with 10 bases left in between. This CDR3 is built from 15 residues. CDR3 protein: CASSLNIRTYNEQFF. In nucleotides, the CDR3 is TGTGCCAGCAGCTTAAACATCCGAACCTACAATGAGCAGTTCTTC.

The V gene is TRBV3-1 (or the pseudogene TRBV3-2), the J gene TRBJ1-5, with D tentatively TRBD1 (5 bases). V dropped 2 bases and J dropped 3 bases, with 8 bases sitting between them. The CDR3 is 14 residues long. Germline CDR1 and CDR2: LGHDT and YNNKEL (reference sequence). In DNA, the CDR3 is TGTGCCAGCAGCCAAAGGGACTCCAATCAGCCCCAGCATTTT. Translating it yields CASSQRDSNQPQHF.

The CDR3 bases are TGTGCCAGCAGCGGGGCGGGAGGAGGCACAGATACGCAGTATTTT. As protein: CASSGAGGGTDTQYF. The chain employs TRBV7-2 and TRBJ2-3, with 8 bases identical to TRBD2. V shed 5 bases, J shed 1 base, and the junction held 5 bases outside the gene matches. Germline lookup yields CDR1 SGHTA and CDR2 FQGNSA. The CDR3 is 15 amino acids.

This clone was counted a single time. The chain uses TRBV9 and TRBJ2-1; 7 nucleotides line up with TRBD2. CDR3 length: 15 residues. Germline-derived CDR1 and CDR2 are SGDLS and YYNGEE. V was clipped by 0 bases and J by 7 bases; unmatched bases: 7. CDR3 coding DNA: TGTGCCAGCAGCGTAGACCCACTAGCGTTGAATGAGCAGTTCTTC. Translation: CASSVDPLALNEQFF.

J is TRBJ2-1 and V is TRBV7-9; 7 bases are a match to TRBD1. The germline V gene encodes CDR1 SEHNR and CDR2 FQNEAQ (reference sequence). The CDR3 has 14 residues. After removal of 2 bases from V and 8 bases from J, the junction contained 6 bases not matched to a gene. The CDR3 nucleotides read TGTGCCAGCAGCTTAAAAGACAGGGCCGATGAGCAGTTCTTC. Translating gives CASSLKDRADEQFF.

J is TRBJ1-1 and V is TRBV18, with 8 bases lining up with TRBD1. The CDR3 length is 14 residues. Trimming took 6 bases from V and 4 from J; bases not matched to a gene: 7. CDR1 and CDR2 (germline): KGHSH, LQKENI. The DNA of the CDR3 is TGTGCCAGCTCTCCAACGACAGGGGCCACTGAAGCTTTCTTT. It yields the protein CASSPTTGATEAFF.

J is TRBJ2-3 and V is TRBV30; no clear D. The germline CDR1 and CDR2 sequences are GTSNPN and SVGIG (reference sequence). V lost 3 bases to trimming and J lost 5 bases, with 9 bases between them. The CDR3 has 12 residues. The CDR3 coding sequence is TGTGCCTGGAGATTACAAGTAGATACGCAGTATTTT. Translating gives CAWRLQVDTQYF.

The J gene is TRBJ1-2, the V gene TRBV19; D gene uncertain. V was clipped by 0 bases and J by 2 bases, with 7 bases between them. The length of the CDR3 is 14 residues. CDR1 and CDR2 from the germline V gene are LNHDA and SQIVND (reference sequence). The CDR3 DNA reads TGTGCCAGTAGTATAGACAGTCTCAACTATGGCTACACCTTC. Its translation: CASSIDSLNYGYTF.

The rearrangement links TRBV7-2 to TRBJ1-1; D remains ambiguous. V gave up 5 bases and J gave up 3 bases, with 4 bases separating them. CDR1 SGHTA and CDR2 FQGNSA come from the germline V gene. CDR3 size: 11 residues. In DNA form, the CDR3 reads TGTGCCAGCAGCCGGGACACTGAAGCTTTCTTT. This encodes CASSRDTEAFF.

The V call is TRBV11-3, the J call TRBJ2-2; D ambiguous. The CDR3 length is 16 residues. Looked up from germline, CDR1 is SGHNT and CDR2 is YENEEA. V lost 0 bases to trimming and J lost 4 bases, with 12 bases between them. CDR3 protein: CASSLDAYTGTGELFF. The CDR3 DNA follows: TGTGCCAGCAGCTTAGACGCGTATACGGGCACCGGGGAGCTGTTTTTT.

V is TRBV5-6 and J is TRBJ1-3; D is unresolved. This CDR3 comprises 15 residues. The V end lost 4 bases, the J end lost 2 bases, and 13 bases lay between the germline ends. Per germline, CDR1 SGHDT and CDR2 YYEEEE. In nucleotides, the CDR3 is TGTGCCAGCAGCGGTAGTCGGGGTACTGGAAACACCATATATTTT. Its translation is CASSGSRGTGNTIYF.

As concerns this clone: At one of its ends the junction is not consistent with the germline gene, which may arise from a read error. The chain combines TRBV7-3 with TRBJ2-7, with 7 bases identical to TRBD1. CDR1 is SGHTA and CDR2 is FQGTGA in the germline V gene. The CDR3 has 13 residues. This CDR3 reads CASSPPGQARLNF. CDR3 nucleotides: TGTGCCAGCAGCCCTCCCGGACAGGCCCGCTTGAACTTC.

The gene calls are TRBV10-3 and TRBJ1-6; 8 nucleotides agree with TRBD1. Per the germline V gene, CDR1 is ENHRY and CDR2 is SYGVKD. The V gene end was trimmed by 10 bases and the J gene end by 10 bases; junction bases not matched to a gene: 9. The length of the CDR3 is 13 residues. CDR3 DNA sequence: TGTGCCACGGACAGGGAGCCTGGCTCACCCCTCCACTTT. This sequence encodes CATDREPGSPLHF.

This clone was detected only once. The V call is TRBV16, the J call TRBJ2-7, with 8 bases that match TRBD2. The germline V gene encodes CDR1 KGHSY and CDR2 FQNENV. V shed 3 bases, J shed 3 bases, and the junction held 7 bases outside the gene matches. The CDR3 is made up of 15 amino acids. The CDR3 sequence: CASSHAGGRIYEQYF. DNA of the CDR3: TGTGCCAGCAGCCATGCGGGGGGAAGAATCTACGAGCAGTACTTC.

The genes are TRBV7-2 and TRBJ2-7; D uncertain. CDR3 length equals 17 residues. V gave up 0 bases and J gave up 0 bases, with 15 bases separating them. From germline, CDR1 is SGHTA and CDR2 FQGNSA. The CDR3 region is CASSLAPPTLSSYEQYF. Written as DNA, the CDR3 is TGTGCCAGCAGCTTAGCGCCCCCTACCCTTAGCTCCTACGAGCAGTACTTC.

The chain joins TRBV12-3 or TRBV12-4 to TRBJ2-5, with 9 bases identical to TRBD1. There are 13 residues in the CDR3. The V gene end was trimmed by 6 bases and the J gene end by 5 bases; junction bases not matched to a gene: 4. CDR3 sequence: CASRLQGAETQYF. DNA for the CDR3: TGTGCCAGCAGGTTACAGGGGGCCGAGACCCAGTACTTC.

With regard to this clone: The same CDR3 is also encoded by other DNA sequences in this sample. The J gene is TRBJ1-2, the V gene TRBV18; D is perhaps TRBD1 (5 bases). V dropped 3 bases and J dropped 4 bases, with 9 bases sitting between them. Germline V gene sequence: CDR1 KGHSH, CDR2 LQKENI. This CDR3 contains 13 residues. CDR3 residues: CASSPDSSYGYTF. The CDR3 bases are TGTGCCAGCTCACCCGACAGCAGCTATGGCTACACCTTC.

This chain connects TRBV5-4 to TRBJ2-3; TRBD2 matches at 13 bases. The CDR3 has 17 amino acids. Germline V gene data show CDR1 as SGHNT and CDR2 as YYREEE (reference sequence). V was clipped by 4 bases and J by 3 bases; unmatched bases: 8. This CDR3 reads CASSPRTSGRVTDTQYF. The CDR3 DNA reads as TGTGCCAGCAGCCCGCGGACTAGCGGGAGAGTTACAGATACGCAGTATTTT. The full variable domain, completed using reference TRBV5-4 and TRBJ2-3, is ETGVTQSPTHLIKTRGQQVTLRCSSQSGHNTVSWYQQALGQGPQFIFQYYREEENGRGNFPPRFSGLQFPNYSSELNVNALELDDSALYLCASSPRTSGRVTDTQYFGPGTRLTVL.

The chain couples TRBV5-4 to TRBJ2-3; TRBD1 matches at 7 bases. J was trimmed by 6 bases and V by 0 bases; bases with no gene match: 4. This CDR3 contains 14 residues. Germline V CDR1 and CDR2: SGHNT, YYREEE (reference sequence). CDR3 nucleotide sequence: TGTGCCAGCAGCTTGGTGACAGGGCGTGATACGCAGTATTTT. This gives the protein CASSLVTGRDTQYF.

This rearrangement joins TRBV23-1 to TRBJ1-2; D unresolved. TRBV23-1 is an ORF; its function is uncertain. CDR3 length: 16 amino acids. V gave up 4 bases and J gave up 8 bases, with 23 bases separating them. Written as DNA, the CDR3 is TGCGCCAGCAGTCGCGTAGTACCGGGAAAACTGTGCGGCTACACCTTC. It is translated as CASSRVVPGKLCGYTF.

The chain joins TRBV2 to TRBJ1-5; 7 bases are shared with TRBD1. V lost 3 bases, J lost 4 bases, and 3 bases stayed unmatched. The CDR3 extends over 14 amino acids. Per the germline V gene, CDR1 is SNHLY and CDR2 is FYNNEI. This CDR3 reads CASSDDRANQPQHF. CDR3 nucleotide sequence: TGTGCCAGCAGTGATGACAGGGCGAATCAGCCCCAGCATTTT. Drawing the rest from reference TRBV2 and TRBJ1-5, the complete variable domain is EPEVTQTPSHQVTQMGQEVILRCVPISNHLYFYWYRQILGQKVEFLVSFYNNEISEKSEIFDDQFSVERPDGSNFTLKIRSTKLEDSAMYFCASSDDRANQPQHFGDGTRLSIL.

This chain links TRBV11-2 with TRBJ2-4; D is perhaps TRBD2 (5 bases). The ends were cut back, 2 bases at V and 1 base at J, with 12 bases in the middle. The CDR3 runs 16 residues. The germline gives CDR1 SGHAT, CDR2 FQNNGV. CDR3: CASSLQATRAKNIQYF. The CDR3 nucleotides read TGTGCCAGCAGCTTACAAGCTACTAGGGCCAAAAACATTCAGTACTTC.

The V and J genes are TRBV19 and TRBJ1-3, with TRBD1 matching 11 bases. Germline V gene lookup returns CDR1 LNHDA and CDR2 SQIVND (reference sequence). The CDR3 loop spans 16 amino acids. The V gene end was trimmed by 3 bases and the J gene end by 2 bases; junction bases not matched to a gene: 3. The CDR3 DNA reads TGTGCCAGTAGTATCCCGGGACAGGGGGCTGGAAACACCATATATTTT. It yields the protein CASSIPGQGAGNTIYF.

This chain's CDR3 is CASSQTYSREKLFF. In DNA, the CDR3 is TGTGCCAGCAGTCAGACATACTCTCGTGAAAAACTGTTTTTT. V usage is TRBV27 and J usage is TRBJ1-4; no reliable D call. V was clipped by 5 bases and J by 7 bases, with 14 bases between them. This CDR3 contains 14 residues. Germline V gene sequence: CDR1 MNHEY, CDR2 SMNVEV (reference sequence). The full variable domain, completed using reference TRBV27 and TRBJ1-4, is EAQVTQNPRYLITVTGKKLTVTCSQNMNHEYMSWYRQDPGLGLRQIYYSMNVEVTDKGDVPEGYKVSRKEKRNFPLILESPSPNQTSLYFCASSQTYSREKLFFGSGTQLSVL.

The rearrangement joins TRBV7-9 to TRBJ2-1, with 10 bases fitting TRBD2. Losses at the gene ends were 1 base for V and 4 bases for J; bases not matched to a gene: 7. CDR3 length: 17 residues. The germline V gene has CDR1 SEHNR and CDR2 FQNEAQ (reference sequence). The CDR3 bases are TGTGCCAGCAGCTTAGGCTTAGCGGGGGGTCAATACAATGAGCAGTTCTTC. It translates to CASSLGLAGGQYNEQFF. The full variable domain, rest sourced from reference TRBV7-9 and TRBJ2-1, is DTGVSQNPRHKITKRGQNVTFRCDPISEHNRLYWYRQTLGQGPEFLTYFQNEAQLEKSRLLSDRFSAERPKGSFSTLEIQRTEQGDSAMYLCASSLGLAGGQYNEQFFGPGTRLTVL.

This rearrangement joins TRBV7-2 to TRBJ2-1; D might be TRBD2 (7 bases). Trimming took 0 bases from V and 3 from J, leaving 9 bases between them. The CDR3 length is 15 residues. In germline, CDR1 is SGHTA, CDR2 FQGNSA. The CDR3 nucleotides read TGTGCCAGCAGCTTAGCGGGGGGGCTCTACAATGAGCAGTTCTTC. Its translation: CASSLAGGLYNEQFF.

The chain combines TRBV28 with TRBJ1-4; TRBD1 might be the D (6 bases). CDR1 is MDHEN, CDR2 SYDVKM, per germline. Trimming took 6 bases from V and 10 from J, leaving 18 bases between them. The CDR3 sequence is 14 residues long. CDR3 sequence reads: CASSSGQISGKLFF. In nucleotides, the CDR3 is TGTGCCAGCAGCTCCGGACAGATAAGCGGAAAACTGTTTTTT.

This chain connects TRBV2 to TRBJ1-2; no clear D. The CDR3 consists of 13 residues. The V end was cut by 5 bases, the J end by 2 bases, with 9 bases between. Germline CDR1 is SNHLY and CDR2 is FYNNEI. The CDR3 DNA is TGTGCCAGCAGTATGGAGTACAACTATGGCTACACCTTC. It is translated as CASSMEYNYGYTF.

The V call is TRBV30, the J call TRBJ2-2, with a weak D call TRBD1 (6 bases). The CDR3 is 18 amino acids. Germline V gives CDR1 GTSNPN, CDR2 SVGIG (reference sequence). Trimming left V 0 bases short and J 5 bases short, with 22 bases between. The CDR3 DNA sequence: TGTGCCTGGAGTGTTCGGCCGGGACAAACCGAGCGGACCGGGGAGCTGTTTTTT. This gives the protein CAWSVRPGQTERTGELFF.

The chain uses TRBV3-1 (or the pseudogene TRBV3-2) and TRBJ1-6; tentative D call: TRBD1 (5 bases). The germline gives CDR1 LGHDT, CDR2 YNNKEL (reference sequence). Trimming took 0 bases from V and 7 from J, leaving 19 bases between them. The CDR3 spans 18 residues. CDR3 coding DNA: TGTGCCAGCAGCCAAGATATTATTGGCAGGGCCTGGAATTCACCCCTCCACTTT. Translating it yields CASSQDIIGRAWNSPLHF.

The chain has TRBV6-2 or TRBV6-3 and TRBJ2-7; 8 bases agree with TRBD1. Trimming took 2 bases from V and 3 from J; bases not matched to a gene: 6. The CDR3 sequence is 15 residues long. Looked up from germline, CDR1 is MNHEY and CDR2 is SVGEGT. The CDR3 DNA follows: TGTGCCAGCAGTTACACCGACAGGGGTAGCTACGAGCAGTACTTC. This encodes CASSYTDRGSYEQYF.

This rearrangement joins TRBV11-2 to TRBJ2-2; 9 bases align to TRBD2. Germline CDR1 SGHAT, CDR2 FQNNGV. Germline trimming cut 4 bases from V and 1 base from J; bases unmatched to any gene: 7. The CDR3 length is 17 residues. CDR3 DNA: TGTGCCAGCAGCTCGTTAGCGGGAGCCCTGAACACCGGGGAGCTGTTTTTT. Residues: CASSSLAGALNTGELFF.